This T cell receptor (beta chain) was captured in a study of shared clonotypes between healthy human individuals (dated by TCRdb to about 2020). Turning to the overall study: Two women and three men aged 18 to 49 years were included in the cohort. For each donor, CD4 naive and CD4 memory were each given three plates, CD8 naive was given two plates, and CD8 memory was given one plate. To estimate repertoire size and how much clonotypes are shared between individuals, the study performed deep sequencing of blood TCR repertoires from a few healthy adults. To increase sequencing depth and limit assay-specific biases, TCR repertoire library preparation and sequencing were carried out by different laboratories using diverse techniques. Per donor, leukapheresis produced somewhere between about 0.8 and 9.5 billion PBMCs. The investigation overall reported the following: Only blood was sampled, and tissue TCR repertoires likely differ from those in blood. Higher generation probabilities were observed for clonotypes shared by all four sorted-subset donors than for non-shared clonotypes. Incomplete sequencing was indicated by rarefaction of sorted-subset datasets, despite the large sequencing depth. Because the study included a small number of donors, the genetic and exposure-history diversity represented was limited. Naive subsets generally had larger estimated clonotype richness than memory subsets did. Pairwise subsampling led to the expectation that sequencing depth would affect the degree of clonotype sharing among donors. Approximately 5% of naive CD4, 3% to 3.5% of naive CD8, roughly 2.4% of memory CD4, and about 0.4% of memory CD8 clonotypes were shared across several donors.

Using the deep immunoSEQ assay, TCR CDR3 regions were amplified from genomic DNA by multiplex PCR. Extracted genomic DNA from each cell subset was spread evenly across all wells of several immunoSEQ 96-well plates, with each plate serving as a replicate. Each replicate PCR for sorted subsets received about 210 ng genomic DNA, equal to about 30,000 T cell genomes. The purified libraries were quantified using a Qubit 3.0 fluorometer, sized with a Bioanalyzer 2100, and then quantified again using the KAPA Library Quantification kit. Every immunoSEQ 96-well plate was sequenced on a separate single-read 150-cycle Illumina NextSeq 550 flow cell. Under the source paper's analysis protocol: Because the immunoSEQ output included only junctional sequences and no quality scores, the filtering could not be the same as the filtering used for full-length reads. To assign V/J genes and CDR3, sequences were annotated using PyIR, a Python wrapper for IgBLAST v1.9, with IMGT germline references. Reads were filtered out if the reads had weak V/J assignments (E-value above 1e-6), no CDR3, stop codons, out-of-frame junctions, or ambiguous translated residues. V3J clonotypes were defined as sequences sharing the same inferred V gene, J gene, and CDR3 amino acid sequence. Percentage overlap between repertoires was calculated by dividing the number of shared unique clonotypes by the size of the smaller repertoire. Richness of each repertoire was evaluated using RTK rarefaction, the Chao1 estimator, and Recon v2.1 estimates of unobserved clonotypes. OLGA was used to compute generation probabilities for all TCRbeta clonotypes that the gDNA method yielded from a handful of donors. Not all clones reach the TCRdb copy of this immuneACCESS table, which keeps in-frame sequences only. Checked studies attribute under half of the gap to unresolved V genes and leave the rest unexplained. The V and J calls and clone size come from that table; D and trimming were worked out from the DNA. The sample table contains 500,000 or so clones; only one count was recorded for around 96% of them. Of the sample, about 0.06% falls within the top ten clones.

To note about this clone: The clone's antigen remains unknown. No qualities accompany the bases; no much larger clone lies one base away.

The donors were healthy, HIV-negative adults with no recently reported acute infections or vaccinations. Every donor was a Caucasian adult living in Nashville, Tennessee, USA. Magnetic negative selection was used to enrich CD4+ T cells, after which naive cells were positively selected on CD45RA and the negative fraction became the memory subset. Blood was obtained by leukapheresis, after which PBMCs were separated by Ficoll-Histopaque density gradient centrifugation and cryopreserved in liquid nitrogen vapor phase. Analytical flow cytometry was used to check the purity and quantity of each magnetically sorted T cell population. Genomic DNA was isolated from each sorted fraction and quantified by UV absorbance on a Nanodrop 2000c. The CDR3 starts with the cysteine, ends with the phenylalanine, and has 15 residues. Only the CDR3 region is kept as DNA, spanning 45 bases read in frame from base 1. In the germline V gene, CDR1 corresponds to MGHRA and CDR2 to YSYEKL. The junction shows trimming of 0 bases on V and 4 bases on J, plus 12 bases between the germline ends.

The rearranged segments are TRBV4-1 and TRBJ1-2; TRBD1 is a possible D gene, resting on 6 matching bases. The sequence came from a woman in her twenties or thirties in good health. Sequencing was performed on naive CD4+ T cells sorted from blood. This specimen's cell subset or site label, interpreted: CD45RA+ positively selected. CDR3 region: CASSQDGQGTYGYTF. The nucleotide sequence reads TGCGCCAGCAGCCAAGATGGTCAGGGGACCTATGGCTACACCTTC.